What follows describes a single T cell receptor beta chain. Its antigen remains unknown. This entry is derived from a study of shared clonotypes between healthy human individuals. Whole-study context: Per-donor plates numbered three CD4 naive, three CD4 memory, two CD8 naive and one CD8 memory.

Sorted-subset replicate PCRs used 150 to 250 ng of genomic DNA. This amount corresponded to about 29,000 T cell genomes. TCRdb keeps only in-frame clones here, not all; method: immunoSEQ multiplex PCR. The sample includes approximately 180,000 clones, over 80% seen only once; the top ten take about 0.067%. The study's findings and limits: Generation probability values for non-shared clonotypes were lower than those for clonotypes shared by all four donors.

Unmatched junction bases numbered 4, after V lost 5 bases and J lost 0 bases. CDR1 and CDR2 (germline): SQVTM, ANQGSEA. This CDR3 has 15 residues. Sequencing was performed on naive CD4+ T cells sorted from blood. The subset is: CD45RA+ positively selected. This clonotype was obtained from a woman aged 30 to 39 in good health. The gene calls are TRBV29-1 and TRBJ2-3, with 11 bases that match TRBD2. Here the CDR3 reads CSVKRTSGSTDTQYF. CDR3 nucleotides: TGCAGCGTTAAGCGGACTAGCGGGAGCACAGATACGCAGTATTTT.